These 2 T cell receptor beta chains came from one sample sequenced in a study of PD-1 blockade in mismatch repair-deficient tumors. Using immunoSEQ multiplex PCR, the repertoire was profiled, and TCRdb retains in-frame clones only, with some absent. Of almost 9,500 clones listed, more than 80% were seen once; the top ten hold 0.97%. Sequenced material: PBMCs, taken about 48 weeks after starting pembrolizumab. The source of these receptors is an adult with mismatch repair-deficient cancer.

This sequence joins TRBV18 and TRBJ2-2; 9 bases map to TRBD2. Germline loops: CDR1 KGHSH, CDR2 LQKENI. The trim removed 3 bases at V and 1 base at J, leaving 6 bases unmatched. This CDR3 is 17 amino acids long. CDR3 loop: CASSPVRAGGNTGELFF. The CDR3 DNA reads as TGTGCCAGCTCACCGGTCCGAGCGGGAGGGAACACCGGGGAGCTGTTTTTT.

The J gene is TRBJ2-2, the V gene TRBV30; 13 nucleotides line up with TRBD2. There are 18 residues in the CDR3. After removal of 1 base from V and 4 bases from J, the junction contained 9 bases not matched to a gene. Germline CDR1 reads GTSNPN; CDR2 reads SVGIG (reference sequence). The CDR3, as DNA: TGTGCCTGGAGTGCCCGGACTAGCGGGAGCCGCATCACCGGGGAGCTGTTTTTT. It encodes CAWSARTSGSRITGELFF.